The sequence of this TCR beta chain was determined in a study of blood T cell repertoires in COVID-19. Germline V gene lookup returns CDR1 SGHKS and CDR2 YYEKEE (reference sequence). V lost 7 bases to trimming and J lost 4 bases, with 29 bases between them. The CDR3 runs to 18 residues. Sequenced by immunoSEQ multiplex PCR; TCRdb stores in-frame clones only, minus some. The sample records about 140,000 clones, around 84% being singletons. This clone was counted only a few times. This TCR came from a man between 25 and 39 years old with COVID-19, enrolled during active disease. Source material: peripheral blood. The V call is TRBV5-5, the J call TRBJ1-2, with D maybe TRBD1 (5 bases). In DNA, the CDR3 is TGTGCCAGCCGTGCGGGGCCGCAGCGTAAAAACCTACTCTATGGCTACACCTTC. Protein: CASRAGPQRKNLLYGYTF.